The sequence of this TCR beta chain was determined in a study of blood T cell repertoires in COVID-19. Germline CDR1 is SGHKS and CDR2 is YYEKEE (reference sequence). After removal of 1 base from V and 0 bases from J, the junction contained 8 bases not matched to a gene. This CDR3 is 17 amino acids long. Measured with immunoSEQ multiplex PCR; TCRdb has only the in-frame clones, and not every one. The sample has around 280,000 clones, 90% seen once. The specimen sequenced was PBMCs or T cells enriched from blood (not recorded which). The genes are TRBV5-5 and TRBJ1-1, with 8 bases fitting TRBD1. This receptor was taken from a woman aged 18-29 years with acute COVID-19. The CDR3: CASSLLGQASMNTEAFF. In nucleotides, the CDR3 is TGTGCCAGCAGCTTGTTGGGACAGGCTTCTATGAACACTGAAGCTTTCTTT.